The source of this T cell receptor beta chain is a study of T cell changes during pregnancy in multiple sclerosis. This clone was counted a single time. With V trimmed by 4 bases and J by 6 bases, 6 bases remained unmatched. Per germline, CDR1 SGHDN and CDR2 FVKESK. CDR3 size: 17 residues. The protocol was immunoSEQ multiplex PCR, while the TCRdb copy is restricted to in-frame clones and leaves out a portion. The data hold almost 40,000 clones, with approximately 90% observed a single time. The sample in question was CD4+ T cells from peripheral blood mononuclear cells, obtained in the second trimester of pregnancy. This rearrangement joins TRBV14 to TRBJ2-1, with 16 positions matching TRBD2. The origin of this receptor is a female donor in good health, enrolled as a control in a pregnancy study. DNA of the CDR3: TGTGCCAGCAGCCGGTCCGGGACTAGCGGGGGGGCCAATGAGCAGTTCTTC. Translation: CASSRSGTSGGANEQFF.